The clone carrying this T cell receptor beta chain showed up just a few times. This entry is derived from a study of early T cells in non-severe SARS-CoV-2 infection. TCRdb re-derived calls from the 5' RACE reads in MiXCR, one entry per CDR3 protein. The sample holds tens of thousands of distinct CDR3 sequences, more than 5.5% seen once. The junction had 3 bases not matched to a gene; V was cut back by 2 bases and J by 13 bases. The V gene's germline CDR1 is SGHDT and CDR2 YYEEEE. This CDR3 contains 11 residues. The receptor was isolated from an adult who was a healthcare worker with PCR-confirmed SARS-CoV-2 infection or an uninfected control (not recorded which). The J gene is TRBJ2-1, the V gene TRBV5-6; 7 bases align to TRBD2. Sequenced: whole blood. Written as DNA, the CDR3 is TGTGCCAGCAGCTTTGGGACTACCCAGTTCTTC. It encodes CASSFGTTQFF. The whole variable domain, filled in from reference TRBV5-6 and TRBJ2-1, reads DAGVTQSPTHLIKTRGQQVTLRCSPKSGHDTVSWYQQALGQGPQFIFQYYEEEERQRGNFPDRFSGHQFPNYSSELNVNALLLGDSALYLCASSFGTTQFFGPGTRLTVL.